Listed here is a single T cell receptor (beta chain). The assay was immunoSEQ multiplex PCR, and TCRdb's table has in-frame clones only and misses some. This table has some 180,000 clones, approximately 90% appearing once. This sample stems from a study of blood T cell repertoires in COVID-19. Study summary: Acute and convalescent COVID-19 samples came from the United States, Italy and Spain. From T cells, B-cell-depleted T cells, or PBMCs came the material, which was cDNA or gDNA.

Losses at the gene ends were 7 bases for V and 3 bases for J; bases not matched to a gene: 7. This CDR3 has 14 residues. Per germline, CDR1 MNHEY and CDR2 SMNVEV (reference sequence). J is TRBJ2-7 and V is TRBV27; TRBD1 matches 9 bases. This TCR derives from a man aged 45-65 years with acute or convalescent COVID-19. Sequencing was carried out using peripheral blood. Here the CDR3 reads CASTAGTGIYEQYF. CDR3 DNA sequence: TGTGCCAGCACCGCCGGGACAGGGATCTACGAGCAGTACTTC.